Sequencing of this T cell receptor (beta chain) was carried out in a study of response to subunit inactivated influenza vaccine (dated by TCRdb to the late 2010s). Background for the entire study: To follow how T cells responded to a trivalent subunit inactivated influenza vaccine, the researchers relied on deep quantitative profiling of the T cell receptor repertoire.

Based on the germline V gene, the CDR1 and CDR2 sequences are SGHVS and FQNEAQ. V is cut back by 2 bases and J by 5 bases, with 13 bases in the junction unmatched. The CDR3 measures 18 amino acids from cysteine to phenylalanine. The DNA shown is the 54-base CDR3, in frame from base 1. This clonotype was seen only a few times. Its binding antigen is unknown. Base qualities are missing; no much larger clone stands one base away. General conclusions and limits of the study: It was suggested by the authors that each seasonal influenza vaccination may recruit only a limited number of new T cells.

The method was RT-PCR. The data were produced on an Illumina HiSeq 2500. TCRdb reprocessing: public reads trimmed at Q25 with fastp, clones called with MiXCR, in-frame beta chains kept. Rows with one shared CDR3 protein collapse into an entry with the most common genes and DNA. The sample yields 500,000 to 750,000 distinct CDR3 sequences; about 14% were counted once. The leading ten clones occupy approximately 10% of the sample. The material was PBMCs from blood, obtained about 11 days after vaccination. This TCR derives from a man aged 50 to 59 who received an inactivated influenza vaccine. Donor details come from another sample of the same person, matched by shared clones. This sequence uses TRBV7-8 and TRBJ2-1, with 9 central nucleotides matching TRBD1. In nucleotides, the sequence is TGTGCCAGCAGCTTATGGGCATCAGGACAGGGGTTCCACAATGAGCAGTTCTTC. Its amino acids are CASSLWASGQGFHNEQFF.